This T cell receptor beta chain was profiled in a study of blood T cell repertoires in COVID-19 (dated by TCRdb to the early 2020s). About the full investigation: Samples covering the acute and convalescent phases of COVID-19 were provided by collaborators in the United States, Italy and Spain. The material from the prospective study consisted of cDNA or gDNA derived from T cells, B-cell-depleted T cells, or PBMCs. The dataset comprised deeply sampled blood TCRbeta repertoires from subjects exposed to, actively infected with, or recovered from COVID-19. The repertoires were released in a freely available public database intended as a resource for research on the immune response to SARS-CoV-2. Samples were obtained from the ongoing ImmuneRACE study (first 160 participants) and from 1,254 subjects provided by 6 global collaborators. Nearly every sample came with metadata listing a de-identified subject ID, COVID-19 status, age in years and sex. Where available, HLA class I and class II types were taken from metadata supplied by the sample provider and were not determined by assay-based typing.

Regarding this clone: The antigen this receptor binds is unknown. Base qualities are not recorded, but no much larger clone differs from it by a single base.

At one collaborating source in Seattle, patients were enrolled during active infection and were followed longitudinally through the course of disease. Collaborating institutions collected whole blood in K2EDTA tubes following their own protocols. For TCRbeta analysis, collaborator samples were shipped as frozen whole blood, as isolated PBMCs, or as DNA extracted from either sample type. Including cysteine and phenylalanine, the CDR3 has 13 amino acids. Only the CDR3 part of the read is kept: 39 bases, read in frame from the first base. Trimming removed 6 bases from V and 6 bases from J; the gene matches leave 8 bases unexplained. The germline V gene gives CDR1 as SQVTM and CDR2 as ANQGSEA. Study-wide conclusions, independent of this receptor: How much clinical and demographic metadata was included differed by source and by participant, and the metadata was provided uncurated.

TCRbeta CDR3 regions were amplified from genomic DNA using the immunoSEQ Assay, a bias-controlled multiplex PCR. Per the authors' processing: Within the assay, amplification of reference gene primers was used to estimate how many nucleated cells each sample contained. Sequence reads were collapsed and filtered to measure the absolute abundance of every unique TCRbeta CDR3 rearrangement. Productive Simpson clonality was computed per sample as the square root of Simpson's diversity index over productive rearrangements. TCRdb's version of the immuneACCESS table is confined to in-frame rearrangements and falls short of the full clone set. An unresolved V gene accounts for under half of the shortfall where checked; the remainder is of unknown origin. The DNA gave D and trimming, while V, J and clone size come from that table. The sample table holds some 310,000 clones, of which around 91% were seen once. The ten largest account for around 0.98% of the sample.

The TCR sequence derives from a woman aged 40 to 50 with COVID-19, enrolled during active disease. Recombination connected TRBV29-1 to TRBJ2-5; TRBD1 agrees with 9 junctional bases. The sample taken for sequencing was peripheral blood. The CDR3 region has the sequence CSVDDRGVKTQYF. At the DNA level, the sequence is TGCAGCGTAGACGACAGGGGGGTAAAGACCCAGTACTTC.